The 18 T cell receptor beta chains given below trace back to one sample, sequenced in a study of human T cells and chemical hapten exposure. Time point here: healthy volunteer bleed at 2 weeks. From whole blood left unfractionated, total RNA was extracted. TCRdb reprocessed the RACE reads with MiXCR, giving one entry per CDR3 protein. Among approximately 97,000 distinct CDR3 sequences, roughly 8% were seen once, and the ten largest hold about 3.1%. What was sequenced was whole blood. All receptors derive from a female donor in good health. Some clones in this sample may be carry-over from other donors' samples.

The chain uses TRBV29-1 and TRBJ1-2; D is possibly TRBD1 (5 bases). V was pared by 7 bases and J by 6 bases, with 18 bases between. CDR1 and CDR2 (germline): SQVTM, ANQGSEA. This CDR3 spans 13 amino acids. In nucleotides, the CDR3 is TGCAGCGCCCCGGTTGGAGGGACTGATGGCTACACCTTC. This gives the protein CSAPVGGTDGYTF.

This clonotype was recorded a few times. V is TRBV25-1 and J is TRBJ2-7, with TRBD2 matching 10 bases. The germline V gene encodes CDR1 MGHDK and CDR2 SYGVNS. The CDR3 is 16 amino acids. Unmatched junction bases numbered 5, after V lost 1 base and J lost 2 bases. The CDR3 region is CASSEWRTSGTYEQYF. As DNA, the CDR3 is TGTGCCAGCAGTGAATGGAGGACTAGCGGAACCTACGAGCAGTACTTC.

The chain couples TRBV28 to TRBJ2-7; possibly TRBD1 for D (5 bases). The V gene's germline CDR1 is MDHEN and CDR2 SYDVKM. The V end lost 4 bases, the J end lost 2 bases, and 15 bases lay between the germline ends. The CDR3 contains 15 residues. The DNA of the CDR3 is TGTGCCAGCAGTTCCAGGGCCCTTCTGACCTACGAGCAGTACTTC. Its protein is CASSSRALLTYEQYF.

Only a few counts were recorded for this clonotype. This CDR3 reads CAITAGLGTEAFF. For the CDR3, the DNA is TGTGCCATCACCGCAGGGCTGGGGACTGAAGCTTTCTTT. This chain uses TRBV10-3 with TRBJ1-1, with D possibly being TRBD1 (5 bases). Trimming pared 7 bases from V and 5 bases from J, leaving 14 bases between. This CDR3 region has 13 residues. Germline assignment: CDR1 ENHRY and CDR2 SYGVKD.

Many counts were recorded for this clonotype. The V call is TRBV6-5, the J call TRBJ2-1; D may match TRBD1 or TRBD2 (5 bases each). The CDR3 has 15 residues. V was cut by 3 bases and J by 8 bases, with 17 bases left in between. CDR1 and CDR2 from the germline V gene are MNHEY and SVGAGI. CDR3 nucleotide sequence: TGTGCCAGCAGTTATAGGACAATCTCCGGGGATGAGCAGTTCTTC. Encoded protein: CASSYRTISGDEQFF.

This clonotype was observed a few times. The chain carries TRBV27 and TRBJ2-3; a possible D gene is TRBD1 (5 bases). In germline, CDR1 is MNHEY, CDR2 SMNVEV (reference sequence). The CDR3 runs 13 residues. The V and J ends lost 10 bases and 4 bases respectively, with 15 bases between them. The CDR3 here is CAIRTFQSDTQYF. The CDR3 DNA reads as TGTGCCATCCGGACATTTCAGTCAGATACGCAGTATTTT.

There are a few counts of this clonotype. J is TRBJ2-7 and V is TRBV29-1; D possibly corresponds to TRBD1 (5 bases). V lost 5 bases and J 4 bases, leaving 15 bases between the germline ends. The V gene's germline CDR1 is SQVTM and CDR2 ANQGSEA. The CDR3 covers 13 residues. CDR3 in amino acids: CSVFVQGNYEQYF. CDR3 bases: TGCAGCGTTTTCGTCCAGGGTAATTACGAGCAGTACTTC.

This chain links TRBV5-1 with TRBJ1-6; 9 bases agree with TRBD1. Germline CDR1 is SGHRS and CDR2 is YFSETQ. Unmatched junction bases numbered 5, after V lost 3 bases and J lost 10 bases. The CDR3 is 14 residues long. The CDR3 coding sequence is TGCGCCAGCAGCTGGGGACAGGGAAGGTCACCCCTCCACTTT. Residues: CASSWGQGRSPLHF.

This chain joins TRBV11-2 and TRBJ2-3, with D uncertain. Germline V gene lookup returns CDR1 SGHAT and CDR2 FQNNGV. CDR3 length equals 12 residues. Between the trimmed V and J ends, which lost 5 bases and 1 base, there was a span of 4 bases. The CDR3 sequence is CASSHRTDTQYF. The CDR3 DNA reads TGTGCCAGCAGCCACCGCACAGATACGCAGTATTTT.

This clonotype showed up just a few times. The rearrangement uses TRBV6-6 and TRBJ1-1; TRBD1 agrees at 7 bases. The CDR3 extends over 12 amino acids. The V gene's germline CDR1 is MNHNY and CDR2 SVGAGI (reference sequence). With 7 bases clipped from V and 8 bases from J, the junction kept 7 bases outside the gene matches. The CDR3 protein is CASTETGTEAFF. CDR3 DNA: TGTGCCAGCACCGAGACAGGGACCGAAGCTTTCTTT.

The chain recombines TRBV29-1 with TRBJ2-6; D remains unclear. This CDR3 region has 14 residues. From germline, CDR1 is SQVTM and CDR2 ANQGSEA. The V end was cut by 1 base, the J end by 3 bases, with 7 bases between. The CDR3: CSVEGLGGANVLTF. CDR3 nucleotide sequence: TGCAGCGTTGAAGGGCTAGGTGGGGCCAACGTCCTGACTTTC.

This chain uses TRBV5-1 with TRBJ1-2; D is ambiguous. The CDR3 totals 12 residues. The ends were cut back, 0 bases at V and 4 bases at J, with 4 bases in the middle. Germline CDR1 SGHRS, CDR2 YFSETQ. CDR3 bases: TGCGCCAGCAGCTTGGACACCTATGGCTACACCTTC. This encodes CASSLDTYGYTF.

Only a few counts were recorded for this clonotype. This chain joins TRBV5-4 and TRBJ2-1; possible D gene TRBD1, 5 bases. This CDR3 is built from 14 residues. V lost 0 bases and J lost 3, with 7 bases in between. Germline CDR1 SGHNT, CDR2 YYREEE (reference sequence). CDR3 amino acids: CASSLVGDYNEQFF. DNA of the CDR3: TGTGCCAGCAGCTTGGTAGGGGACTACAATGAGCAGTTCTTC.

The rearrangement joins TRBV6-4 to TRBJ2-3; perhaps D is TRBD1 or TRBD2 (5 bases each). Trimming removed 3 bases from V and 5 bases from J, with 15 bases in between. This CDR3 region has 15 residues. Germline-derived CDR1 and CDR2 are MRHNA and SNTAGT. CDR3 sequence: CASSEEGLQGDTQYF. The CDR3 DNA sequence: TGTGCCAGCAGTGAAGAGGGCCTCCAGGGAGATACGCAGTATTTT.

This clonotype was counted only a few times. The chain uses TRBV28 and TRBJ2-3; possibly TRBD2 for D (5 bases). Germline assignment: CDR1 MDHEN and CDR2 SYDVKM. V lost 11 bases, J lost 1 base, and 19 bases lay in between. The CDR3 contains 15 residues. The CDR3 DNA is TGTGCCTCCAGACGGGCTAGCTTGGGCACAGATACGCAGTATTTT. Protein: CASRRASLGTDTQYF.

This clonotype was counted only a few times. V is TRBV27 and J is TRBJ2-3; TRBD2 matches at 8 bases. The CDR3 is made up of 16 amino acids. From germline, CDR1 is MNHEY and CDR2 SMNVEV (reference sequence). With 7 bases clipped from V and 1 base from J, the junction kept 10 bases outside the gene matches. This chain's CDR3 is CASNGRREVGTDTQYF. CDR3 in DNA: TGTGCCAGCAACGGAAGGCGGGAGGTGGGCACAGATACGCAGTATTTT.

This clonotype was seen more than once but under ten times. The chain employs TRBV28 and TRBJ1-1; 8 nucleotides agree with TRBD1. CDR3 length: 14 residues. The ends lost 4 bases at V and 2 bases at J; junction bases unmatched: 3. Germline assignment: CDR1 MDHEN and CDR2 SYDVKM. The CDR3 reads CASSWDRSNTEAFF. The CDR3 nucleotides read TGTGCCAGCAGTTGGGACAGGAGTAACACTGAAGCTTTCTTT.

This clonotype was observed a handful of times. This chain joins TRBV18 and TRBJ1-5, with unresolved D. Germline assignment: CDR1 KGHSH and CDR2 LQKENI. Trimming removed 4 bases from V and 3 bases from J, with 10 bases in between. The CDR3 extends over 14 amino acids. CDR3 nucleotide sequence: TGTGCCAGCTCACGAGGACCGTTCAATCAGCCCCAGCATTTT. As protein: CASSRGPFNQPQHF.